Here is one TCR beta chain with its context. This clonotype was seen ten or more times. Its binding antigen is unknown. Base qualities are not at hand, and no much larger clone is one base apart. The library was prepared using 5' RACE. Sequencer: NextSeq 500. The TCR library protocol attached a unique molecular identifier to each TCR cDNA molecule to allow correction of PCR and sequencing errors. On the study's bioinformatics: TCR identification, UMI-based error correction and CDR3 extraction were all carried out with Decombinator tools. TCRs above a frequency of 2 per 1,000, corresponding to the top 1% of the tumor frequency distribution, were defined as expanded. Expanded tumor TCRs statistically deemed absent (corrected P<0.05) from at least one tumor region were classed as regional, and all other expanded tumor TCRs were classed as ubiquitous. Rényi diversity was computed with the R vegan package after subsampling each repertoire 100 times to 5,000 TCRs. To build CDR3 similarity networks, amino acid triplet string-kernel similarity was used, and CDR3s were connected when their pairwise similarity was above 0.82. Using fastp trimming at Q25 and MiXCR clonotype assembly, TCRdb reanalyzed the public sequencing data and kept in-frame beta chains. Every entry covers one CDR3 protein and lists the most common genes and DNA from its rows. For this entry, the V and J calls and clone size follow TCRdb and not the study's own pipeline. The sample records approximately 8,000 distinct CDR3 sequences, roughly 9.6% of which are singletons. In total, the top ten clones hold 12% of the sample.

The CDR3 measures 15 amino acids from cysteine to phenylalanine. CDR3 DNA is the only sequence kept; it has 45 bases, read in frame from the first base. V is shortened by 3 bases, J by 3 bases, and the region joining them spans 12 bases. CDR1 and CDR2 were assigned from the germline V gene (reference sequence) as LNHDA and SQIVND. This entry is derived from a study of spatial heterogeneity in lung cancer (dated by TCRdb to the late 2010s). Background on the whole study: More beta-chain than alpha-chain transcripts were consistently detected, likely reflecting higher beta-chain transcript abundance. At surgery, both alpha and beta chains were TCR-sequenced in under 250 tumor regions, fewer than 80 matched nontumor lung samples and around 50 PBMC samples. The study quantitatively compared TCR alpha and beta repertoires across multiple tumor regions, matched nontumor lung and blood in non-small cell lung cancer. In the raw uncorrected reads, each unique combination of TCR and UMI appeared more than ten times on average. In tumor regions, TCR transcript counts showed a strong correlation with a T cell transcriptional module score derived from matched bulk RNA-seq. TCR repertoire features were related to nonsynonymous mutation counts determined by whole-exome sequencing of tumor tissue.

Here is what the overall study found, with its caveats: Counts of ubiquitous and regional expanded TCRs were found to correlate with counts of ubiquitous and regional nonsynonymous mutations, respectively. Additional single-cell paired TCR alpha and beta sequencing was considered necessary to confirm, at a functional level, the hypothesis that regional TCRs recognize regional mutations. Estimated TCR-seq coverage of tumor T cells was only roughly 7% for alpha chains and 12% to 15% for beta chains. A correlation was observed between the number of expanded intratumoral alpha and beta TCRs and the tumor nonsynonymous mutation count.

In the paper's terms, the time point label means: sample taken at primary tumor resection. The donors were fewer than 90 patients from the lung TRACERx cohort who had early-stage, untreated non-small cell lung cancer. Whole RNA extracted from tumor and nontumor lung tissue, or from cryopreserved PBMC samples, was used for TCR sequencing without cell sorting. A patient was chosen for TCR sequencing only when enough RNA was available from at least two tumor regions. Before being selected, tumor and adjacent nontumor lung specimens were reviewed by a lung pathologist. This chain is built from TRBV19 and TRBJ2-1; 5 matching bases give a weak D call of TRBD2. The source of this sequence is a male donor with early-stage non-small cell lung cancer. The material sequenced was lung tumor tissue, taken at surgery. The CDR3 region reads CASSIGGFNYNEQFF. The DNA sequence is given as TGTGCCAGTAGTATCGGCGGGTTTAACTACAATGAGCAGTTCTTC.